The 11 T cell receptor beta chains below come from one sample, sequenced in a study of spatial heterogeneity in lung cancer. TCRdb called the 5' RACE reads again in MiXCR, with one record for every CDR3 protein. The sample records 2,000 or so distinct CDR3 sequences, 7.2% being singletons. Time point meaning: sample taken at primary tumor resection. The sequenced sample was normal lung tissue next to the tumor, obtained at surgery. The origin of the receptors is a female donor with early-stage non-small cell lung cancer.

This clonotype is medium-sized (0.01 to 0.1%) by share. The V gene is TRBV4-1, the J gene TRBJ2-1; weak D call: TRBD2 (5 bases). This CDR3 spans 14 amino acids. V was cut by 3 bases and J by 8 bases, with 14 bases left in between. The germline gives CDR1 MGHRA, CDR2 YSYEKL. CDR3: CASSHLGSEDEQFF. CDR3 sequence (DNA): TGCGCCAGCAGCCATTTGGGTTCGGAGGATGAGCAGTTCTTC.

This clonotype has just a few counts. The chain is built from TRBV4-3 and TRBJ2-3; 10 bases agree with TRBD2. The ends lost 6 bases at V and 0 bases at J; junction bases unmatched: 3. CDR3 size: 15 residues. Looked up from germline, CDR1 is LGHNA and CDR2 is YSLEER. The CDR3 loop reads CASSLAGASTDTQYF. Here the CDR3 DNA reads TGCGCCAGCAGTCTAGCGGGGGCCAGCACAGATACGCAGTATTTT.

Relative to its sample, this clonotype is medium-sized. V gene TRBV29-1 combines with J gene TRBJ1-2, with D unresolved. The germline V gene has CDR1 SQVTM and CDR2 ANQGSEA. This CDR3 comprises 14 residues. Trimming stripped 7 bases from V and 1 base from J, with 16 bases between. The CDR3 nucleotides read TGCAGCGCTCTTCTTATGAGTGGTAACTATGGCTACACCTTC. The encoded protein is CSALLMSGNYGYTF.

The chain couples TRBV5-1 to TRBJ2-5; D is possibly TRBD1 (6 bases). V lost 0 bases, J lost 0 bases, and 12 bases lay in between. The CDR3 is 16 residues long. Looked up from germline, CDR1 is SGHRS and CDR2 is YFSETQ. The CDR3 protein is CASSLDASGDQETQYF. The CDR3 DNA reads TGCGCCAGCAGCTTGGACGCGTCAGGGGACCAAGAGACCCAGTACTTC.

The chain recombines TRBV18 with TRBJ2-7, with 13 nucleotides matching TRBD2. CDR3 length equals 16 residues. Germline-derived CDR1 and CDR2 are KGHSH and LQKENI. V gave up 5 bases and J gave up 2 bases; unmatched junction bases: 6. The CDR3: CASSRTSGRAPYEQYF. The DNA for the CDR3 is TGTGCCAGCTCAAGAACTAGCGGGAGGGCTCCCTACGAGCAGTACTTC.

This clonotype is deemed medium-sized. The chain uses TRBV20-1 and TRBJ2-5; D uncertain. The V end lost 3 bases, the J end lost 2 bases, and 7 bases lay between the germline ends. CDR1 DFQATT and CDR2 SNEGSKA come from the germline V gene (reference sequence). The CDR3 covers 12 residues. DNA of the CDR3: TGCAGTGCTAGGAGGCGACAAGAGACCCAGTACTTC. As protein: CSARRRQETQYF.

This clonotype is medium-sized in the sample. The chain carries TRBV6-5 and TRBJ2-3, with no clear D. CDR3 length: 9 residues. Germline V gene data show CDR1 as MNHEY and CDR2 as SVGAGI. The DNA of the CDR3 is TGTGCTCGCTCCCTTACGCAGTATTTT. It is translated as CARSLTQYF.

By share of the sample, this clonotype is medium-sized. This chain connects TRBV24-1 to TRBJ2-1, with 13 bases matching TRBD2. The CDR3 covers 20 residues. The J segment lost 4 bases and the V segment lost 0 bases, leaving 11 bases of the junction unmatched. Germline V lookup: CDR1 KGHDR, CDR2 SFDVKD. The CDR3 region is CATSDLRPDGTSGIYNEQFF. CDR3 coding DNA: TGTGCCACCAGTGATTTGCGTCCGGATGGGACTAGCGGGATTTACAATGAGCAGTTCTTC.

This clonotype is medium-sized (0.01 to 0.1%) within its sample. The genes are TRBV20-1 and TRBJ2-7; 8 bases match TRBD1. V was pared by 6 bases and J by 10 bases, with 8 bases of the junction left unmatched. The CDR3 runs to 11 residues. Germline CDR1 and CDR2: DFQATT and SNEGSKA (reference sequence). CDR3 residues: CSASDRVVQYF. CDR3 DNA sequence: TGCAGTGCCTCGGACAGGGTAGTACAGTACTTC.

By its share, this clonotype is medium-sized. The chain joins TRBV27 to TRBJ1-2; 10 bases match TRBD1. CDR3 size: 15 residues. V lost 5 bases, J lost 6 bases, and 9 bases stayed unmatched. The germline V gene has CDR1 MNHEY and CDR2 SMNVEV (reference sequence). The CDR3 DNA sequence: TGTGCCAGCAGTCCCACGGACAGGGGGAGGGATGGCTACACCTTC. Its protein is CASSPTDRGRDGYTF.

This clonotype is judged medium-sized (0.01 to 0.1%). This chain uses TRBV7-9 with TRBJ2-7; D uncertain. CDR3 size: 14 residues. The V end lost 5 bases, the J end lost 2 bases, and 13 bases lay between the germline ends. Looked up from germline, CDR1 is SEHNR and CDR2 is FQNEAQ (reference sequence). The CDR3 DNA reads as TGTGCCAGCAGCCCCCTGACCGGGCCCTACGAGCAGTACTTC. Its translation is CASSPLTGPYEQYF. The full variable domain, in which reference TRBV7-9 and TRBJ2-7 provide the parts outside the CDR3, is DTGVSQNPRHKITKRGQNVTFRCDPISEHNRLYWYRQTLGQGPEFLTYFQNEAQLEKSRLLSDRFSAERPKGSFSTLEIQRTEQGDSAMYLCASSPLTGPYEQYFGPGTRLTVT.